The clone carrying this TCR beta chain was detected a few times. The sample originates from a study of blood T cell repertoires in COVID-19. Assay: immunoSEQ multiplex PCR; the TCRdb copy retains only in-frame clones and omits some. Found here are 20,000 to 25,000 clones, more than 85% of them singletons; the top ten hold more than 6.5%. The J segment lost 6 bases and the V segment lost 3 bases, leaving 5 bases of the junction unmatched. The CDR3 is made up of 15 amino acids. CDR1 WSHSY and CDR2 SAAADI come from the germline V gene. The chain links TRBV10-2 to TRBJ2-7, with 13 nucleotides matching TRBD2. The source is a woman in her sixties or seventies with active COVID-19. Material for sequencing was peripheral blood. This CDR3 is CASSDPLAGGTEQYF. Written as DNA, the CDR3 is TGCGCCAGCAGTGACCCACTAGCGGGGGGGACCGAGCAGTACTTC.